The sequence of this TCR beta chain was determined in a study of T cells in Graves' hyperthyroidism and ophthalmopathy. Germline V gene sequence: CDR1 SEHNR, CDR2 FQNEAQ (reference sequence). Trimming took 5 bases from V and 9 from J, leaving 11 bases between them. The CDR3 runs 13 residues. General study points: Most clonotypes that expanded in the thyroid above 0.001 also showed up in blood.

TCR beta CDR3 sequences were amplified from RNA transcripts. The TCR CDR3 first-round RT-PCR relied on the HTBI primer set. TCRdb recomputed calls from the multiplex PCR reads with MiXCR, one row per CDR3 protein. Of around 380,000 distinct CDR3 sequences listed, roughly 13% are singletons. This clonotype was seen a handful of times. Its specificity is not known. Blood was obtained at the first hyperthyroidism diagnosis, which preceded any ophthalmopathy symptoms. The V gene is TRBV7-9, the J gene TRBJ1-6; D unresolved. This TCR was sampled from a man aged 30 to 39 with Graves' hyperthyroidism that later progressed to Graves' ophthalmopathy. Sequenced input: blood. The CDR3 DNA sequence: TGTGCCAGCAGCCCCGTAGAGGGTTCACCCCTCCACTTT. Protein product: CASSPVEGSPLHF.